The clone carrying this T cell receptor (beta chain) was observed many times. The sample originates from a study of T-cell memory formation after mild COVID-19. The CDR3 is 17 residues long. Per the germline V gene, CDR1 is SGHVS and CDR2 is FQNEAQ. After removal of 4 bases from V and 3 bases from J, the junction contained 11 bases not matched to a gene. TCRdb reanalysed the 5' RACE reads using MiXCR and keeps one entry per CDR3 protein. The sample holds 350,000 to 450,000 distinct CDR3 sequences, around 20% seen once. The chain carries TRBV7-8 and TRBJ2-2, with 7 bases aligning to TRBD1. The specimen was PBMCs or a T cell subset sorted from them (not recorded which). This sequence originates from an adult woman who had mild COVID-19 (a few samples of this study predate the infection). Cell type and time point are not known. CDR3: CASSSPYRGEDTGELFF. The CDR3 DNA follows: TGTGCCAGCAGCTCACCTTACAGGGGCGAGGACACCGGGGAGCTGTTTTTT. Full variable domain (outside the CDR3, taken from reference TRBV7-8 and TRBJ2-2): GAGVSQSPRYKVAKRGQDVALRCDPISGHVSLFWYQQALGQGPEFLTYFQNEAQLDKSGLPSDRFFAERPEGSVSTLKIQRTQQEDSAVYLCASSSPYRGEDTGELFFGEGSRLTVL.